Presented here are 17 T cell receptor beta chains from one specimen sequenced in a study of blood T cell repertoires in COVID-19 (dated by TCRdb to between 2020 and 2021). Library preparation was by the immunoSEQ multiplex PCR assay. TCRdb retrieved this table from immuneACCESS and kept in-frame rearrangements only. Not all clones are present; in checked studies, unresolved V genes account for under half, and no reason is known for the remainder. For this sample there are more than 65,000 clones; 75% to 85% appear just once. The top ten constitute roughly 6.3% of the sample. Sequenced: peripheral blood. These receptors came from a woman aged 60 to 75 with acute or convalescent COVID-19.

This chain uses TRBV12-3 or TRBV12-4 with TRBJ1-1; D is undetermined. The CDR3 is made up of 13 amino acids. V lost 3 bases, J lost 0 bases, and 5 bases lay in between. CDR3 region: CASSLKLNTEAFF. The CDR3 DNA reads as TGTGCCAGCAGTTTGAAGCTGAACACTGAAGCTTTCTTT.

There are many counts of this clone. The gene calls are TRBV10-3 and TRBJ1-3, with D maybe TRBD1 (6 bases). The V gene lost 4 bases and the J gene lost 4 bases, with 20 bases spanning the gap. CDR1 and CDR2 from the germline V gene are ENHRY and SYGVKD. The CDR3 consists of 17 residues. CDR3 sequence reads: CAISATTGTFPGNTIYF. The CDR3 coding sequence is TGTGCCATCAGTGCAACGACAGGAACCTTTCCCGGAAACACCATATATTTT.

The chain's CDR3 is CASSSTGGGGTEAFF. In DNA, the CDR3 is TGTGCCAGCAGTTCCACAGGGGGCGGGGGAACTGAAGCTTTCTTT. The V call is TRBV28, the J call TRBJ1-1; 9 bases are shared with TRBD1. CDR3 size: 15 residues. Germline V CDR1 and CDR2: MDHEN, SYDVKM. The J segment lost 5 bases and the V segment lost 4 bases, leaving 8 bases of the junction unmatched.

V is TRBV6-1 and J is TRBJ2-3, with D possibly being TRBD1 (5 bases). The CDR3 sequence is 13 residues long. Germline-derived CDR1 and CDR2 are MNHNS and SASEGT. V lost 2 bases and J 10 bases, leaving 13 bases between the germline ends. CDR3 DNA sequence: TGTGCCAGCAGTGAACCTCCAGGGTCAGCGCAGTATTTT. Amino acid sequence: CASSEPPGSAQYF.

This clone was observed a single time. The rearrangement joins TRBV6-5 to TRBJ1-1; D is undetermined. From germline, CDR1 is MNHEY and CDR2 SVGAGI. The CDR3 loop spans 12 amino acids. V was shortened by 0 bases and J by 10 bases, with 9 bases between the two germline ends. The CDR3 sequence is CASSYSRTGAFF. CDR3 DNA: TGTGCCAGCAGTTACTCCCGAACGGGAGCTTTCTTT.

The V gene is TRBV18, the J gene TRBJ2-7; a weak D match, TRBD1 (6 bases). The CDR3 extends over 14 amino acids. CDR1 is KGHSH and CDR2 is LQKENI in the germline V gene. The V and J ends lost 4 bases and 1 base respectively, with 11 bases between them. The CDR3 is CASSRVQGSYEQYF. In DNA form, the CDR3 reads TGTGCCAGCTCACGGGTACAGGGTTCCTACGAGCAGTACTTC.

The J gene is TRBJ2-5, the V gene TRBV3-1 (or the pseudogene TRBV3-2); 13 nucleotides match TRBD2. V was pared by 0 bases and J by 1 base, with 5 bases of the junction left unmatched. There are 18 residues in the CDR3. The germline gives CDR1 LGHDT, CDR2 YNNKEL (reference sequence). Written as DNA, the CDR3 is TGTGCCAGCAGCCAAGACTATGGGACTAGCGGGGTCCAAGAGACCCAGTACTTC. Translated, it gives CASSQDYGTSGVQETQYF.

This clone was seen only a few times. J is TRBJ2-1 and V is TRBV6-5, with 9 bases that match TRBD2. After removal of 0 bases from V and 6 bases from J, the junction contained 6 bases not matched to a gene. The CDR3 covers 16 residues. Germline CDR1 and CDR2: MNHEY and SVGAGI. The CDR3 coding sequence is TGTGCCAGCAGTTACTCGATTGGCGGGGGGGGCAATGAGCAGTTCTTC. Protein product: CASSYSIGGGGNEQFF.

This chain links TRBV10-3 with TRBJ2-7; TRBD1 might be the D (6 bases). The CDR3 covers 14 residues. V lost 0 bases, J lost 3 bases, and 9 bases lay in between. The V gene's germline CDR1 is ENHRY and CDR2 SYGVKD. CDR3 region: CAISESGGYYEQYF. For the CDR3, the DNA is TGTGCCATCAGTGAGTCAGGGGGATACTACGAGCAGTACTTC.

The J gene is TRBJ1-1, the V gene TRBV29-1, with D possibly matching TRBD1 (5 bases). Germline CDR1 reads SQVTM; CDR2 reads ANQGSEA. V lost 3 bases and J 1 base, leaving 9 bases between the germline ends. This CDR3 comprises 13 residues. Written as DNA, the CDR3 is TGCAGCGTTGACAGGGCCCCGAACACTGAAGCTTTCTTT. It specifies CSVDRAPNTEAFF.

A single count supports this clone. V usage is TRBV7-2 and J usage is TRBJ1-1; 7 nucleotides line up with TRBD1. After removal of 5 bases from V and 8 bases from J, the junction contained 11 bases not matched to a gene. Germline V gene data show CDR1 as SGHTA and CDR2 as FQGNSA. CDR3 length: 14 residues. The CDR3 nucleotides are TGTGCCAGCAGCCTGGACACAGGGGCCGAGGAAGCTTTCTTT. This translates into CASSLDTGAEEAFF.

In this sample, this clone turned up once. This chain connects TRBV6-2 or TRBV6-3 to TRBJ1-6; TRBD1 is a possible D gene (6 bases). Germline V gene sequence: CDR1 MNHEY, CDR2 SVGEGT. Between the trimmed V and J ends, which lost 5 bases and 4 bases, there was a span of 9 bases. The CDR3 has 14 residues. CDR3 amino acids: CASSDGTYNSPLHF. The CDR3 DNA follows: TGTGCCAGCAGTGACGGGACATATAATTCACCCCTCCACTTT.

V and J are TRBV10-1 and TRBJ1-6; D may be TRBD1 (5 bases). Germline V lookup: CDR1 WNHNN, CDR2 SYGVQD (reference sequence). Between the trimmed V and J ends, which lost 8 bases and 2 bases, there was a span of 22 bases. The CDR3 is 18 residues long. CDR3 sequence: CASGAVGQSLPYNSPLHF. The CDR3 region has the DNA TGCGCCAGCGGGGCCGTGGGCCAGTCCCTTCCCTATAATTCACCCCTCCACTTT.

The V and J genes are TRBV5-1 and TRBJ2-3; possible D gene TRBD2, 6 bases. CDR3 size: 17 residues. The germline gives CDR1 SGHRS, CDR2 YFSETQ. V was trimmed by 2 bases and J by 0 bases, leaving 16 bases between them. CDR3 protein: CASSFELAASSTDTQYF. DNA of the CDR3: TGCGCCAGCAGCTTCGAATTAGCGGCGTCTAGCACAGATACGCAGTATTTT.

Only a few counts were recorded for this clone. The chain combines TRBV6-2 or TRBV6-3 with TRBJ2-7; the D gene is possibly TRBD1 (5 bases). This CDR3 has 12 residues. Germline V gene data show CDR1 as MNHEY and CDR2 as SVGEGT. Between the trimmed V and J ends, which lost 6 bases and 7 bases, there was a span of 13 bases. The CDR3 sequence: CASSPRVREQYF. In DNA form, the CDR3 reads TGTGCCAGCAGCCCCAGGGTGAGGGAGCAGTACTTC.

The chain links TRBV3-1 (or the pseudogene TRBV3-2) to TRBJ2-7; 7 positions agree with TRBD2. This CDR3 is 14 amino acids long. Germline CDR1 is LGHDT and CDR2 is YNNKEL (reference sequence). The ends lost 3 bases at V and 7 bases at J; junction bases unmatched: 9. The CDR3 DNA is TGTGCCAGCAGCCATTGGGGAGGGTCAGGGGAGCAGTACTTC. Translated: CASSHWGGSGEQYF.

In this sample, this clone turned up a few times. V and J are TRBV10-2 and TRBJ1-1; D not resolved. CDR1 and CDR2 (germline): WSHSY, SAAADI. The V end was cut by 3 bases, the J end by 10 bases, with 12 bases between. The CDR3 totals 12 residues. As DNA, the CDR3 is TGCGCCAGCAGTGAAAGCCTTGCGGCAGCTTTCTTT. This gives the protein CASSESLAAAFF.